Detailed here is one T cell receptor (beta chain). This record comes from a study of blood T cell repertoires in COVID-19. Recovery among Cohort 3 donors was established by two negative PCRs, clearance, or symptom resolution. The table came from immunoSEQ multiplex PCR; TCRdb's copy has only in-frame clones and leaves some out. The table lists some 350,000 clones, 85% to 90% of them singletons. The sequenced material came from PBMCs or T cells enriched from blood (not recorded which). This receptor was identified in a man between 18 and 29 years old who had recovered from COVID-19.

The CDR3 spells CASSAGLAGAGELFF. The CDR3 DNA is TGTGCCAGCAGTGCGGGACTAGCGGGAGCCGGGGAGCTGTTTTTT. The chain has TRBV28 and TRBJ2-2; the match to TRBD2 covers 14 bases. This CDR3 has 15 residues. J gave up 6 bases and V 5 bases, and 2 bases lay outside the gene matches. In germline, CDR1 is MDHEN, CDR2 SYDVKM.